A single sample gave rise to the 31 T cell receptor beta chains below, sequenced in a study of T cells after posttransplantation cyclophosphamide. Treatment was busulfan-fludarabine conditioning, a marrow graft, and cyclophosphamide on days +3 and +4. Profiling relied on immunoSEQ multiplex PCR, and the TCRdb table lists in-frame clones only, not all of them. This sample comprises about 2,900 clones, none seen once only. The source material was PBMCs, sampled after allogeneic stem cell transplant with posttransplant cyclophosphamide. The receptors were gathered from a female patient aged 45 to 65 who received an allogeneic stem cell transplant from a related donor, was CMV-positive, and had no GVHD. T cells may partly derive from the graft donor.

This clone was counted many times. The chain links TRBV2 to TRBJ1-5; TRBD1 aligns across 8 bases. After removal of 6 bases from V and 1 base from J, the junction contained 5 bases not matched to a gene. This CDR3 has 15 residues. CDR1 is SNHLY and CDR2 is FYNNEI in the germline V gene. The DNA of the CDR3 is TGTGCCAGCAGCCCGACAGGGGTAAGCAATCAGCCCCAGCATTTT. It is translated as CASSPTGVSNQPQHF. Combining the CDR3 with reference TRBV2 and TRBJ1-5 gives the whole variable domain EPEVTQTPSHQVTQMGQEVILRCVPISNHLYFYWYRQILGQKVEFLVSFYNNEISEKSEIFDDQFSVERPDGSNFTLKIRSTKLEDSAMYFCASSPTGVSNQPQHFGDGTRLSIL.

This clone was observed at least ten times. V gene TRBV28 combines with J gene TRBJ2-1; possibly TRBD1 for D (6 bases). V lost 3 bases to trimming and J lost 3 bases, with 12 bases between them. Germline loops: CDR1 MDHEN, CDR2 SYDVKM. The CDR3 is made up of 15 amino acids. The CDR3 reads CASSFGTFRYNEQFF. The DNA for the CDR3 is TGTGCCAGCAGTTTCGGGACATTCCGCTACAATGAGCAGTTCTTC.

By share, this clone counts as medium-sized. Written as DNA, the CDR3 is TGTGCCAGCAGCTTAAGGGGTAGTGAGCAGTTCTTC. Residues: CASSLRGSEQFF. This rearrangement joins TRBV11-3 to TRBJ2-1; D is perhaps TRBD1 (5 bases). CDR1 is SGHNT, CDR2 YENEEA, per germline. Trimming shortened V by 2 bases and J by 9 bases, and 8 bases separated the two germline ends. This CDR3 is 12 amino acids long.

This clone is medium-sized by share. V and J are TRBV6-6 and TRBJ2-7, with TRBD1 matching 7 bases. V trimming: 5 bases; J trimming: 4 bases; junction bases outside the gene matches: 2. CDR3 length: 12 residues. Germline CDR1 reads MNHNY; CDR2 reads SVGAGI (reference sequence). CDR3 bases: TGTGCCAGCAGTCCACAGGGGTACGAGCAGTACTTC. It codes for CASSPQGYEQYF.

In this sample, this clone turned up many times. The rearrangement joins TRBV6-6 to TRBJ2-2; 10 bases line up with TRBD1. Trimming cost V 6 bases and J 2 bases; bases outside gene matches: 3. The CDR3 extends over 15 amino acids. CDR1 and CDR2 (germline): MNHNY, SVGAGI (reference sequence). The DNA for the CDR3 is TGTGCCAGCAGCCGGGACAGGGGTAACACCGGGGAGCTGTTTTTT. Protein sequence: CASSRDRGNTGELFF.

There are many counts of this clone. The J gene is TRBJ1-1, the V gene TRBV12-3 or TRBV12-4; 7 bases fit TRBD1. The V and J ends lost 2 bases and 11 bases, in that order; junction bases with no gene match: 8. The CDR3 contains 13 residues. The DNA for the CDR3 is TGTGCCAGCAGTTTACCGACAGGGCGGAGGGCTTTCTTT. Translating it yields CASSLPTGRRAFF.

This clone was counted ten times or more. An end of the junction differs from the germline gene, which may be a read error. J is TRBJ1-2 and V is TRBV7-2; D ambiguous. The CDR3 contains 11 residues. Germline V lookup: CDR1 SGHTA, CDR2 FQGNSA. CDR3 nucleotide sequence: TGTGCCAGCAGCTTAGTGGTGCCTATCCCCTTC. It translates to CASSLVVPIPF.

This clone showed up many times. V is TRBV27 and J is TRBJ2-7; TRBD1 aligns across 10 bases. The CDR3 has 15 amino acids. J gave up 5 bases and V 5 bases, and 9 bases lay outside the gene matches. Germline V gene sequence: CDR1 MNHEY, CDR2 SMNVEV (reference sequence). CDR3 region: CASSPPDRGGNEQYF. DNA of the CDR3: TGTGCCAGCAGTCCACCGGACAGGGGGGGAAACGAGCAGTACTTC.

This clone was counted many times. CDR3 sequence reads: CASSLDSGDNYGYTF. CDR3 in DNA: TGCGCCAGCAGCTTGGATTCAGGGGATAACTATGGCTACACCTTC. The V gene is TRBV5-1, the J gene TRBJ1-2, with D maybe TRBD1 (6 bases). The V end lost 0 bases, the J end lost 1 base, and 10 bases lay between the germline ends. The CDR3 has 15 residues. Germline V CDR1 and CDR2: SGHRS, YFSETQ.

The gene calls are TRBV5-5 and TRBJ2-5; 11 bases are a match to TRBD2. Trimming removed 4 bases from V and 5 bases from J; junction bases left unmatched: 7. The length of the CDR3 is 15 residues. Germline CDR1 SGHKS, CDR2 YYEKEE (reference sequence). This CDR3 reads CASSQPTSGKETQYF. DNA for the CDR3: TGTGCCAGCAGCCAGCCGACTAGCGGGAAGGAGACCCAGTACTTC. Drawing the rest from reference TRBV5-5 and TRBJ2-5, the complete variable domain is DAGVTQSPTHLIKTRGQQVTLRCSPISGHKSVSWYQQVLGQGPQFIFQYYEKEERGRGNFPDRFSARQFPNYSSELNVNALLLGDSALYLCASSQPTSGKETQYFGPGTRLLVL.

This clone showed up just a few times. The chain couples TRBV29-1 to TRBJ2-3; 9 bases match TRBD2. From germline, CDR1 is SQVTM and CDR2 ANQGSEA. CDR3 size: 14 residues. The CDR3 reads CSSFLLAGVDTQYF. Written as DNA, the CDR3 is TGCAGTTCCTTCTTGTTAGCGGGGGTCGATACGCAGTATTTT.

This clone was seen many times. This chain uses TRBV28 with TRBJ2-1; the match to TRBD2 covers 10 bases. The germline gives CDR1 MDHEN, CDR2 SYDVKM. The CDR3 has 15 residues. Unmatched junction bases numbered 11, after V lost 5 bases and J lost 10 bases. CDR3 loop: CASSTLAGDLMEQFF. For the CDR3, the DNA is TGTGCCAGCAGTACCCTAGCGGGGGACCTGATGGAGCAGTTCTTC.

This clone has a count of ten or more. The chain has TRBV6-5 and TRBJ1-1; TRBD1 matches 8 bases. CDR3 size: 15 residues. V dropped 7 bases and J dropped 2; count of bases not matched to a gene: 9. The germline V gene has CDR1 MNHEY and CDR2 SVGAGI. CDR3 nucleotides: TGTGCCAGCACCGCCGGGACAGGAGACAACACTGAAGCTTTCTTT. Amino acid sequence: CASTAGTGDNTEAFF.

This clone was seen ten or more times. This chain joins TRBV11-2 and TRBJ2-7; D is unclear. The CDR3 contains 14 residues. Germline V gives CDR1 SGHAT, CDR2 FQNNGV. Trimming removed 4 bases at V and 0 bases at J, with 10 bases between. CDR3 residues: CASSSVRLSYEQYF. The CDR3 DNA sequence: TGTGCCAGCAGCTCAGTGCGGCTCTCCTACGAGCAGTACTTC.

This clone was recorded many times. The V gene is TRBV28, the J gene TRBJ2-5; D may be TRBD2 (6 bases). The germline V gene encodes CDR1 MDHEN and CDR2 SYDVKM. V lost 5 bases, J lost 3 bases, and 16 bases lay in between. This CDR3 is built from 15 residues. CDR3 coding DNA: TGTGCCAGCAGTCCGCGCGGGACTCTAAAAGAGACCCAGTACTTC. It codes for CASSPRGTLKETQYF. Drawing the rest from reference TRBV28 and TRBJ2-5, the complete variable domain is DVKVTQSSRYLVKRTGEKVFLECVQDMDHENMFWYRQDPGLGLRLIYFSYDVKMKEKGDIPEGYSVSREKKERFSLILESASTNQTSMYLCASSPRGTLKETQYFGPGTRLLVL.

This clone occurred many times. The chain combines TRBV27 with TRBJ2-1; possibly TRBD2 for D (5 bases). Per the germline V gene, CDR1 is MNHEY and CDR2 is SMNVEV (reference sequence). This CDR3 has 14 amino acids. V dropped 6 bases and J dropped 1 base, with 10 bases sitting between them. In DNA form, the CDR3 reads TGTGCCAGCAGCCTAGGAGGTTCCTACAATGAGCAGTTCTTC. The encoded protein is CASSLGGSYNEQFF.

This clone appeared many times. The chain carries TRBV5-1 and TRBJ2-7; D is possibly TRBD2 (6 bases). CDR3 length: 12 amino acids. Germline CDR1 SGHRS, CDR2 YFSETQ. V lost 6 bases and J lost 1, with 8 bases in between. The CDR3 DNA reads as TGCGCCAGCACGAGCGGGTCCTACGAGCAGTACTTC. Translated: CASTSGSYEQYF.

This clone is medium-sized within its sample. CDR3 coding DNA: TGTGCCAGCAGCCCCAATTCTGGAAACACCATATATTTT. Amino acids: CASSPNSGNTIYF. The rearrangement uses TRBV27 and TRBJ1-3, with D unclear. The CDR3 spans 13 residues. Germline-derived CDR1 and CDR2 are MNHEY and SMNVEV (reference sequence). The ends were cut back, 6 bases at V and 1 base at J, with 7 bases in the middle.

In its sample, this clone is medium-sized. The rearrangement joins TRBV5-1 to TRBJ1-2, with D hard to call. CDR1 SGHRS and CDR2 YFSETQ come from the germline V gene. V lost 1 base and J 4 bases, leaving 11 bases between the germline ends. This CDR3 has 14 residues. The CDR3 spells CASSLYGRAYGYTF. The CDR3 DNA reads as TGCGCCAGCAGCTTGTACGGTCGCGCCTATGGCTACACCTTC.

This clone is termed medium-sized. The V call is TRBV19, the J call TRBJ1-1, with D possibly being TRBD1 (5 bases). Per germline, CDR1 LNHDA and CDR2 SQIVND (reference sequence). The CDR3 is 14 residues long. V lost 9 bases and J lost 1, with 15 bases in between. CDR3 sequence reads: CASTSGLSNTEAFF. The CDR3 DNA reads as TGTGCCAGCACCTCGGGACTTTCGAACACTGAAGCTTTCTTT.

This clone was recorded many times. This CDR3 is CASRLAGSSYEQYF. CDR3 DNA sequence: TGTGCCAGCAGACTGGCAGGGTCCTCCTACGAGCAGTACTTC. The chain employs TRBV6-5 and TRBJ2-7; TRBD1 might be the D (5 bases). The CDR3 spans 14 residues. The germline V gene has CDR1 MNHEY and CDR2 SVGAGI. With 6 bases removed from V and 0 bases from J, the gap between germline ends came to 12 bases.

This clone is classed as medium-sized (0.01 to 0.1%). V usage is TRBV6-6 and J usage is TRBJ1-1, with 8 bases matching TRBD1. After removal of 6 bases from V and 4 bases from J, the junction contained 13 bases not matched to a gene. From germline, CDR1 is MNHNY and CDR2 SVGAGI (reference sequence). The CDR3 is made up of 16 amino acids. CDR3 in DNA: TGTGCCAGCAGACCGTTGACTCAGGGGGCGCTCACTGAAGCTTTCTTT. Amino acid sequence: CASRPLTQGALTEAFF.

This clone was detected ten times or more. The J gene is TRBJ2-7, the V gene TRBV27, with a tentative D call TRBD1 (5 bases). The germline V gene has CDR1 MNHEY and CDR2 SMNVEV (reference sequence). Deletions cut 6 bases from V and 3 bases from J, with 12 bases between. This CDR3 comprises 13 residues. The CDR3 nucleotides read TGTGCCAGCAGCTTAAGGGGCAGCTACGAGCAGTACTTC. Protein product: CASSLRGSYEQYF.

The rearrangement joins TRBV30 to TRBJ1-5; D call uncertain. Germline CDR1 reads GTSNPN; CDR2 reads SVGIG (reference sequence). The CDR3 is 14 amino acids. V was trimmed by 1 base and J by 5 bases, leaving 12 bases between them. CDR3 protein: CAWSGSQRYQPQHF. The CDR3 DNA follows: TGTGCCTGGAGTGGGAGTCAGCGGTATCAGCCCCAGCATTTT.

The sample holds many counts of this clone. The CDR3 reads CASSLFNGQTNEKLFF. In DNA form, the CDR3 reads TGTGCCAGCAGCTTATTTAATGGACAAACTAATGAAAAACTGTTTTTT. The chain links TRBV7-8 to TRBJ1-4; D possibly corresponds to TRBD1 (5 bases). Germline V gives CDR1 SGHVS, CDR2 FQNEAQ. The CDR3 totals 16 residues. V lost 2 bases and J lost 1, with 11 bases in between.

This clone has a count of ten or more. This chain connects TRBV5-4 to TRBJ1-1, with D possibly TRBD1 on 5 matching bases. V was shortened by 4 bases and J by 5 bases, with 18 bases between the two germline ends. The germline CDR1 and CDR2 sequences are SGHNT and YYREEE (reference sequence). This CDR3 is 15 amino acids long. The chain's CDR3 is CASSPDSLSSTEAFF. In nucleotides, the CDR3 is TGTGCCAGCAGCCCAGACAGCTTAAGTTCGACTGAAGCTTTCTTT.

This clone counts as medium-sized. V gene TRBV5-1 combines with J gene TRBJ2-1, with 8 bases identical to TRBD2. The CDR3 spans 14 residues. Germline lookup yields CDR1 SGHRS and CDR2 YFSETQ. V was pared by 5 bases and J by 8 bases, with 9 bases of the junction left unmatched. The CDR3 DNA follows: TGCGCCAGCAGTTTAAGCGGGAGAGGCGATGAGCAGTTCTTC. It specifies CASSLSGRGDEQFF.

The gene calls are TRBV6-1 and TRBJ2-5, with D possibly TRBD1 on 5 matching bases. The J call may be mistaken, given a closer DNA end match to TRBJ2-7. CDR3 length: 13 residues. Germline V gives CDR1 MNHNS, CDR2 SASEGT. CDR3 sequence (DNA): TGTGCCAGCACAATGGACATAACCTACGAGCAGTACTTC. Amino acids: CASTMDITYEQYF.

This clone has just a few counts. Just one base apart from a much larger clone, this may be a read error. V and J are TRBV7-9 and TRBJ2-7; D might be TRBD2 (6 bases). CDR1 and CDR2 from the germline V gene are SEHNR and FQNEAQ (reference sequence). With 3 bases removed from V and 8 bases from J, the gap between germline ends came to 20 bases. This CDR3 has 15 residues. The CDR3 reads CASSLMSPGTDQQYF. CDR3 coding DNA: TGTGCCAGCAGCTTGATGTCACCCGGGACTGACCAGCAGTACTTC.

This clone was counted ten times or more. The chain combines TRBV27 with TRBJ1-4; TRBD1 matches 9 bases. The CDR3 loop spans 16 amino acids. Germline assignment: CDR1 MNHEY and CDR2 SMNVEV (reference sequence). After removal of 6 bases from V and 3 bases from J, the junction contained 8 bases not matched to a gene. CDR3 protein: CASSMGTGNANEKLFF. CDR3 DNA: TGTGCCAGCAGCATGGGGACAGGGAATGCTAATGAAAAACTGTTTTTT.

This clone was seen ten or more times. The gene calls are TRBV12-3 or TRBV12-4 and TRBJ2-3; 14 bases map to TRBD2. The CDR3 has 19 residues. Unmatched junction bases numbered 24, after V lost 10 bases and J lost 9 bases. The CDR3 sequence is CAISFDRRTSGRSVRTQYF. The CDR3 nucleotides are TGTGCCATCTCCTTTGATCGCCGGACTAGCGGGAGGTCGGTGAGAACGCAGTATTTT.